This TCR beta chain was retrieved from a study of shared clonotypes between healthy human individuals. The study, taken as a whole, reports: Larger estimated richness was generally recorded for naive subsets relative to memory subsets.

Remarks on this clone: Antigen: not known. This sample also contains other DNA sequences that code for the same CDR3.

Terminally differentiated effector memory CD45RA+ cells were left out of the naive CD8 fraction, which was CD45RO-negative and positively selected for CCR7. For every subset, genomic DNA was evenly distributed across several immunoSEQ plates. Sequencing used immunoSEQ multiplex PCR; TCRdb keeps in-frame clones, though not all of them. Among approximately 810,000 clones listed, nearly 95% were seen once. This TCR came from a man aged 25-40 years in good health. Material: naive CD8+ T cells sorted from blood.

The CDR3 here is CASIKQGSADEQYF. The CDR3 DNA is TGTGCCAGCATCAAACAAGGGTCTGCCGACGAGCAGTACTTC. The rearrangement joins TRBV5-4 to TRBJ2-7; D call uncertain. The CDR3 is 14 residues long. Looked up from germline, CDR1 is SGHNT and CDR2 is YYREEE (reference sequence). Trimming pared 6 bases from V and 5 bases from J, leaving 18 bases between. Together with reference TRBV5-4 and TRBJ2-7, the CDR3 gives the full variable domain: ETGVTQSPTHLIKTRGQQVTLRCSSQSGHNTVSWYQQALGQGPQFIFQYYREEENGRGNFPPRFSGLQFPNYSSELNVNALELDDSALYLCASIKQGSADEQYFGPGTRLTVT.